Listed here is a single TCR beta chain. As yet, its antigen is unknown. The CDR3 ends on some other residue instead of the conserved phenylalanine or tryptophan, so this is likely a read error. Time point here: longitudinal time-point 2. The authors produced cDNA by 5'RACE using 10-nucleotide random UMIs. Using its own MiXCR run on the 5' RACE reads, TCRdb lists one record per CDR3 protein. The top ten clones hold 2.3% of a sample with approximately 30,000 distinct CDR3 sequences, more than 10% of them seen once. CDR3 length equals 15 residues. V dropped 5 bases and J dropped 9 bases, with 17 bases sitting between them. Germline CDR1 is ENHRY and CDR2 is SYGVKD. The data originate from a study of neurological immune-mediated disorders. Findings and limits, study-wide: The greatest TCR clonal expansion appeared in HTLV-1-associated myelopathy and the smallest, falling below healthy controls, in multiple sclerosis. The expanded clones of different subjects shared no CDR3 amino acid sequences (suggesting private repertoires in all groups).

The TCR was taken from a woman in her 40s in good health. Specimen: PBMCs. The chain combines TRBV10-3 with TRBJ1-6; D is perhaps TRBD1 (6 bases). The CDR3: CAISSVGTRGSPLHY. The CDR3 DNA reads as TGTGCCATCAGTTCCGTAGGGACAAGGGGTTCACCCCTCCACTAT.